These T cell receptor beta chains were read from a single sample in a study of blood T cell repertoires in COVID-19. Sequencing was performed with immunoSEQ multiplex PCR; in TCRdb, only in-frame clones are kept and a portion is missing. Of around 99,000 clones in the sample, nearly 85% are singletons; the top ten hold 5.5% to 8%. The specimen was peripheral blood. The source is a woman between 45 and 65 years old with acute or convalescent COVID-19. The CDR3 runs from the conserved cysteine through the conserved F or W. The order of the fields is J gene, D gene, V gene, clone size, CDR3 DNA, CDR3 protein. The D gene is left open where the match is weak. Only part of the rows carry a size: once, few, many, or a class if the clone is expanded.

>TRBJ1-1|NA|TRBV10-3|few
TGTGCCATCAGTGAGGTCCTCGTGGTGGGACAAGGCAACACTGAAGCTTTCTTT
CAISEVLVVGQGNTEAFF
>TRBJ2-3|NA|TRBV9|NA
TGTGCCAGCAGCGTAGTGGGGGACTTGGATACGCAGTATTTT
CASSVVGDLDTQYF
>TRBJ1-2|NA|TRBV6-6|few
TGTGCCAGCAGTCCCGGACAGATATATGGCTACACCTTC
CASSPGQIYGYTF
>TRBJ2-2|NA|TRBV6-5|once
TGTGCCAGTCGAACAGATCCGAACACCGGGGAGCTGCTTTTT
CASRTDPNTGELLF
>TRBJ1-5|NA|TRBV6-2/TRBV6-3|NA
TGTGCCAGCAGTTCACCGAGAGGGCGCATGGAGGGCAATCAGCCCCAGCATTTT
CASSSPRGRMEGNQPQHF
>TRBJ1-6|NA|TRBV28|once
TGTGCCAGTGACAGCGTGCATAATTCACCCCTCCACTTT
CASDSVHNSPLHF
>TRBJ2-2|TRBD1|TRBV7-3|once
TGTGCCAGCAGCCCCCCCGGGACAGTCACCGGGGAGCTGTTTTTT
CASSPPGTVTGELFF
>TRBJ1-2|TRBD1|TRBV28|NA
TGTGCCAGCTTACGCGGACAGGGGTTCGGCTACACCTTC
CASLRGQGFGYTF
>TRBJ2-3|TRBD2|TRBV29-1|few
TGCAGCGTCGCCGGGACTAGACGCACAGATACGCAGTATTTT
CSVAGTRRTDTQYF
>TRBJ1-1|NA|TRBV5-1|NA
TGCGCCAGACCCCAGGGGTTAGGGGACACTGAAGCTTTCTTT
CARPQGLGDTEAFF
>TRBJ1-2|TRBD1|TRBV11-2|once
TGTGCCAGCAGCTCCTTAATAACAGGGGGCTATGGCTACACCTTC
CASSSLITGGYGYTF
>TRBJ1-1|NA|TRBV4-2|NA
TGTGCCAGCAGCCAACCAGGGGCTCCCTACACTGAAGCTTTCTTT
CASSQPGAPYTEAFF
>TRBJ1-3|NA|TRBV5-1|NA
TGCGCCAGCAGCTCCTCAGGGTCTGGAAACACCATATATTTT
CASSSSGSGNTIYF
>TRBJ2-3|TRBD2|TRBV20-1|NA
TGCAGTGCTAGTCGGGGGGGGGCGACAGATACGCAGTATTTT
CSASRGGATDTQYF
>TRBJ1-1|NA|TRBV28|few
TGTGCCAGCAGCCTCACTTGGTCGGGGGGCATCACTGAAGCTTTCTTT
CASSLTWSGGITEAFF
>TRBJ2-4|NA|TRBV9|once
TGTGCCAGCAGCGTCGACATGGCCAAAAACATTCAGTACTTC
CASSVDMAKNIQYF
>TRBJ1-4|TRBD1|TRBV6-5|NA
TGTGCCAGCAGTTACAGCTCTACAGGGGGGGGTGAAAAACTGTTTTTT
CASSYSSTGGGEKLFF
>TRBJ1-2|TRBD1|TRBV7-6|NA
TGTGCCAGGGTACAGGGGCGCAACTATGGCTACACCTTC
CARVQGRNYGYTF
>TRBJ2-7|NA|TRBV2|NA
TGTGCCAGCAGCTTACACAGGGTATCCTACGAGCAGTACTTC
CASSLHRVSYEQYF
>TRBJ1-4|TRBD1|TRBV5-1|NA
TGCGCCAGCAGCCCAGGGACAGAGGGTGAAAAACTGTTTTTT
CASSPGTEGEKLFF
>TRBJ1-2|NA|TRBV30|NA
TGTGCCTGGAGTGTACAGGCTGCTAACTATGGCTACACCTTC
CAWSVQAANYGYTF
>TRBJ1-2|TRBD1|TRBV5-1|NA
TGCGCCAGCAGCTTGGAGGGACAGGATAGTTACCTCTTC
CASSLEGQDSYLF
>TRBJ1-5|TRBD1|TRBV19|once
TGTGCCAGTAGTATACGGACAGGGAGCCAGCCCCAGCATTTT
CASSIRTGSQPQHF
>TRBJ1-1|TRBD1|TRBV24-1|NA
TGTGCCACCAGTGGTCCCGGGACAGGGGAACCCATGAACACTGAAGCTTTCTTT
CATSGPGTGEPMNTEAFF
>TRBJ2-1|TRBD2|TRBV6-1|NA
TGTGCCAGCAGTGCCCTAGCGGGGGGGCGAGGCAATGAGCAGTTCTTC
CASSALAGGRGNEQFF
>TRBJ1-4|NA|TRBV7-2|NA
TGTGCCAGCAGCTTAAGGACTCCCAATGAAAAACTGTTTTTT
CASSLRTPNEKLFF
>TRBJ1-2|NA|TRBV19|NA
TGTGCCAGTAGTGTGAGGAGGGTCTATGGCTACACCTTC
CASSVRRVYGYTF
>TRBJ2-7|TRBD1|TRBV19|NA
TGTGCCAGTAGTATAGGGGGACAGGGGCACTACGAGCAGTACTTC
CASSIGGQGHYEQYF
>TRBJ1-3|TRBD1|TRBV11-2|NA
TGTGCCAGCAGCTTAGATAGGTGGCCAGGGGGCGGAAACACCATATATTTT
CASSLDRWPGGGNTIYF
>TRBJ1-1|NA|TRBV6-5|NA
TGTGCCAGCAGTTCTTTGGTTGGCAGGGGCGTGACTGAAGCTTTCTTT
CASSSLVGRGVTEAFF
>TRBJ1-3|TRBD1|TRBV2|NA
TGTGCCAGCAGTCCCCGGGACAGGGGCTCTGGAAACACCATATATTTT
CASSPRDRGSGNTIYF
>TRBJ1-4|TRBD1|TRBV6-5|once
TGTGCCAGCAGTTTAACCGGGACAGATAATGAAAAACTGTTTTTT
CASSLTGTDNEKLFF
>TRBJ1-2|NA|TRBV5-1|NA
TGCGCCAGCAGCCAAGGCGGGGAGGTGGACGGCTACACCTTC
CASSQGGEVDGYTF
>TRBJ2-3|NA|TRBV12-5|NA
TGTGCTAGTGGCCTCTCGTATACGCAGTATTTT
CASGLSYTQYF